Listed here are 5 T cell receptor beta chains from one sample, sequenced in a study of radiation and T cells in renal cell carcinoma. Treatment noted: 15 Gy SBRT to primary tumor, nephrectomy 4 weeks later. The table came from immunoSEQ multiplex PCR; TCRdb's copy has only in-frame clones and leaves some out. The table shows some 10,000 clones, with roughly 60% occurring only once. The material sequenced was tumor tissue, taken from a patient whose treatment included radiotherapy and nephrectomy. These receptors were collected from a woman in her forties or fifties with renal cell carcinoma.

The chain uses TRBV27 and TRBJ2-1; 12 bases agree with TRBD2. CDR3 size: 15 residues. Trimming took 5 bases from V and 7 from J; bases not matched to a gene: 6. Germline V gene sequence: CDR1 MNHEY, CDR2 SMNVEV (reference sequence). CDR3 loop: CASSVRLAGDNEQFF. The CDR3 bases are TGTGCCAGCAGTGTTCGACTAGCGGGGGATAATGAGCAGTTCTTC.

Only a few counts were recorded for this clone. J is TRBJ1-5 and V is TRBV7-2; D possibly corresponds to TRBD1 (6 bases). The V gene's germline CDR1 is SGHTA and CDR2 FQGNSA. The CDR3 consists of 13 residues. V was clipped by 5 bases and J by 10 bases, with 15 bases between them. This chain's CDR3 is CASSGGGSGPQHF. The CDR3 nucleotides are TGTGCCAGCAGCGGAGGGGGGTCCGGTCCCCAGCATTTT.

V gene TRBV30 combines with J gene TRBJ2-3; a weak D match, TRBD2 (7 bases). CDR1 and CDR2 from the germline V gene are GTSNPN and SVGIG (reference sequence). The CDR3 is 15 residues long. V was clipped by 2 bases and J by 2 bases, with 14 bases between them. CDR3 region: CAWSWGGGLTDTQYF. In DNA, the CDR3 is TGTGCCTGGAGTTGGGGCGGGGGCCTCACAGATACGCAGTATTTT.

The rearrangement links TRBV6-5 to TRBJ2-3; 9 bases align to TRBD2. The junction had 3 bases not matched to a gene; V was cut back by 2 bases and J by 3 bases. CDR1 is MNHEY, CDR2 SVGAGI, per germline. The CDR3 covers 15 residues. Here the CDR3 reads CASSYRTSGTDTQYF. CDR3 nucleotide sequence: TGTGCCAGCAGTTACCGAACTAGCGGGACAGATACGCAGTATTTT.

The chain uses TRBV18 and TRBJ1-1, with 8 bases matching TRBD1. Germline CDR1 KGHSH, CDR2 LQKENI. Trimming removed 6 bases from V and 4 bases from J; junction bases left unmatched: 13. There are 16 residues in the CDR3. CDR3 DNA sequence: TGTGCCAGCTCCCCGAGGACAGGGTATGGGGGCACTGAAGCTTTCTTT. Encoded protein: CASSPRTGYGGTEAFF. The whole variable domain, filled in from reference TRBV18 and TRBJ1-1, reads NAGVMQNPRHLVRRRGQEARLRCSPMKGHSHVYWYRQLPEEGLKFMVYLQKENIIDESGMPKERFSAEFPKEGPSILRIQQVVRGDSAAYFCASSPRTGYGGTEAFFGQGTRLTVV.